Shown below are 2 T cell receptor beta chains from a single sample sequenced in a study of T cell responses to AZD1222 COVID-19 vaccine (dated by TCRdb to the early 2020s). Taken with the paper, the label for time point translates to: about 28 days (+/-7) after the second vaccine dose. Library creation used the immunoSEQ multiplex PCR assay. TCRdb mirrors the immuneACCESS table, restricted to in-frame sequences. Some clones are absent from its copies; in checked studies, under half trace to an unresolved V gene, and the reason for the others is unknown. The sample includes some 150,000 clones, with 86% observed a single time. The leading ten clones occupy 5.1% of the sample. The source was peripheral blood, collected 28 days after the second AZD1222 dose. These TCRs come from an adult who received the AZD1222 COVID-19 vaccine.

This chain connects TRBV24-1 to TRBJ2-5; D uncertain. From germline, CDR1 is KGHDR and CDR2 SFDVKD. Trimming took off 3 bases at V and 4 bases at J, with 5 bases between the two ends. The CDR3 has 12 residues. DNA of the CDR3: TGTGCCACCAGTGATGTTGGAGAGACCCAGTACTTC. Translating gives CATSDVGETQYF.

V is TRBV19 and J is TRBJ1-2; the D is unclear. V was trimmed by 3 bases and J by 9 bases, leaving 17 bases between them. The CDR3 runs to 14 residues. The germline V gene encodes CDR1 LNHDA and CDR2 SQIVND (reference sequence). CDR3 residues: CASSIIPGSESYTF. CDR3 sequence (DNA): TGTGCCAGTAGTATTATCCCAGGTAGTGAAAGCTACACCTTC.